This TCR beta chain derives from a study of T cells in Graves' hyperthyroidism and ophthalmopathy. RNA transcripts served as the template for amplifying TCR beta CDR3 regions. The HTBI set primed first-round TCR CDR3 RT-PCR. One entry per CDR3 protein results from TCRdb running MiXCR on the multiplex PCR reads. The table shows about 540,000 distinct CDR3 sequences, with roughly 46% occurring only once. With V trimmed by 4 bases and J by 5 bases, 9 bases remained unmatched. CDR1 is MDHEN, CDR2 SYDVKM, per germline. The CDR3 sequence is 16 residues long. This clonotype occurred many times. The receptor comes from a woman aged 18-29 years with Graves' hyperthyroidism. The gene calls are TRBV28 and TRBJ2-5; 11 positions match TRBD1. The sample was peripheral blood or thyroid tissue (not recorded which). The CDR3 sequence: CASSSPRDRGDETQYF. CDR3 DNA: TGTGCCAGCAGTTCGCCCCGGGACAGGGGGGATGAGACCCAGTACTTC.